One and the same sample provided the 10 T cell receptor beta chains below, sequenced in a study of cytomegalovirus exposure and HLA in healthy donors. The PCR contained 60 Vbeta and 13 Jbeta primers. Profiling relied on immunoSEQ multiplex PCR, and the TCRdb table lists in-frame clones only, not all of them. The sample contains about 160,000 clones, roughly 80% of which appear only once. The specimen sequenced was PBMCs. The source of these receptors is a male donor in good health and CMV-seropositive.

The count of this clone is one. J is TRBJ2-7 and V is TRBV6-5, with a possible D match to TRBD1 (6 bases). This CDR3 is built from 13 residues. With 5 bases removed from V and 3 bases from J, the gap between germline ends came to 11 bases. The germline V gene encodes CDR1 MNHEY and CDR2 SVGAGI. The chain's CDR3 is CASSKQQGYEQYF. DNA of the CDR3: TGTGCCAGCAGTAAGCAACAGGGCTACGAGCAGTACTTC.

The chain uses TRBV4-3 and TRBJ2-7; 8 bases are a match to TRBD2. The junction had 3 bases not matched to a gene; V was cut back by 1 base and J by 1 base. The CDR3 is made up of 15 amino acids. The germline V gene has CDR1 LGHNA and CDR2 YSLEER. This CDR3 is CASSQGLAISYEQYF. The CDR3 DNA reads TGCGCCAGCAGCCAAGGACTAGCGATATCCTACGAGCAGTACTTC.

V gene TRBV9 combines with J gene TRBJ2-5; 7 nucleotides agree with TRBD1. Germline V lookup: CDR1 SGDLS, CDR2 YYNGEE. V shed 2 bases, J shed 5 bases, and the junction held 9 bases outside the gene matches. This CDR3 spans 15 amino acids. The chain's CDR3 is CASSVQGDHWETQYF. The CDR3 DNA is TGTGCCAGCAGCGTCCAGGGGGACCATTGGGAGACCCAGTACTTC.

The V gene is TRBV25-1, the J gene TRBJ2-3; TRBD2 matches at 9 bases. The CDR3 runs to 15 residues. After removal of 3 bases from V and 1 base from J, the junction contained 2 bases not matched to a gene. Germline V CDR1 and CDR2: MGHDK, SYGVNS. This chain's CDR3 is CASSEERGGTDTQYF. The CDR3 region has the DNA TGTGCCAGCAGTGAGGAGCGGGGGGGCACAGATACGCAGTATTTT.

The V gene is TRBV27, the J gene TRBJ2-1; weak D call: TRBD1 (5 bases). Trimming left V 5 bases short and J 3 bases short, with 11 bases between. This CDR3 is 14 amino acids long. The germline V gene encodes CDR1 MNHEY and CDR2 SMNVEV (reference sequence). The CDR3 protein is CASSDSSLYNEQFF. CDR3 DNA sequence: TGTGCCAGCAGTGACAGTTCTCTCTACAATGAGCAGTTCTTC.

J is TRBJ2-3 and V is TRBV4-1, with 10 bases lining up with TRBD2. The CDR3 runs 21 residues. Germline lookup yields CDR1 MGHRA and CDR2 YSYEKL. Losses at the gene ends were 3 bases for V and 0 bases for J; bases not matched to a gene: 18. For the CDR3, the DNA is TGCGCCAGCAGCCACCCAGGTCGGGTACTAGCGGGAAGCCCTAGCACAGATACGCAGTATTTT. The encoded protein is CASSHPGRVLAGSPSTDTQYF.

CDR3 coding DNA: TGTGCCAGCAGTTTATGGCGAAGGGAGGATGAGCAGTTCTTC. Its translation: CASSLWRREDEQFF. The chain couples TRBV27 to TRBJ2-1, with D possibly matching TRBD2 (6 bases). The germline V gene encodes CDR1 MNHEY and CDR2 SMNVEV (reference sequence). The V gene lost 1 base and the J gene lost 8 bases, with 12 bases spanning the gap. This CDR3 is 14 amino acids long.

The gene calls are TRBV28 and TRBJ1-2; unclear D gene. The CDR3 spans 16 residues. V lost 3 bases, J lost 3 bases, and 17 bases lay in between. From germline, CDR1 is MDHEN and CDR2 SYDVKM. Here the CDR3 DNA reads TGTGCCAGCAGTTTGGGAGGGAAGGAAGGAGACTATGGCTACACCTTC. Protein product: CASSLGGKEGDYGYTF.

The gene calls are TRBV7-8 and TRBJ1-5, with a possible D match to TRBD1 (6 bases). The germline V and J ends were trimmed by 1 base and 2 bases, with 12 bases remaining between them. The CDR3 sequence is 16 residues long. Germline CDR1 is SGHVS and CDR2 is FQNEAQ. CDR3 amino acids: CASSLGQVMGNQPQHF. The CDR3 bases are TGTGCCAGCAGCTTAGGACAGGTGATGGGCAATCAGCCCCAGCATTTT.

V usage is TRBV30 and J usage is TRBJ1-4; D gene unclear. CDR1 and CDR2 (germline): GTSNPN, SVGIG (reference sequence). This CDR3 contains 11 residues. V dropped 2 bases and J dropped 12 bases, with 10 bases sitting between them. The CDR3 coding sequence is TGTGCCTGGAGTCCCGGAGTGGAACTGTTTTTT. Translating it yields CAWSPGVELFF. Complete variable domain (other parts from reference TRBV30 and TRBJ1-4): SQTIHQWPATLVQPVGSPLSLECTVEGTSNPNLYWYRQAAGRGLQLLFYSVGIGQISSEVPQNLSASRPQDRQFILSSKKLLLSDSGFYLCAWSPGVELFFGSGTQLSVL.